Sequencing of this TCR beta chain was carried out in a study of cytomegalovirus exposure and HLA in healthy donors. PCR amplification relied on 60 Vbeta primers (plus 13 Jbeta primers). The assay was immunoSEQ multiplex PCR, and TCRdb's table has in-frame clones only and misses some. The sample table includes about 110,000 clones. Germline V gene data show CDR1 as SGHRS and CDR2 as YFSETQ. The V end lost 0 bases, the J end lost 4 bases, and 11 bases lay between the germline ends. The CDR3 has 15 residues. The V call is TRBV5-1, the J call TRBJ1-3; D uncertain. Sample: PBMCs. This receptor was obtained from a man under 40 in good health and CMV-seronegative. CDR3: CASSLVSGVGNTIYF. CDR3 in DNA: TGCGCCAGCAGCTTGGTGTCCGGGGTGGGAAACACCATATATTTT.